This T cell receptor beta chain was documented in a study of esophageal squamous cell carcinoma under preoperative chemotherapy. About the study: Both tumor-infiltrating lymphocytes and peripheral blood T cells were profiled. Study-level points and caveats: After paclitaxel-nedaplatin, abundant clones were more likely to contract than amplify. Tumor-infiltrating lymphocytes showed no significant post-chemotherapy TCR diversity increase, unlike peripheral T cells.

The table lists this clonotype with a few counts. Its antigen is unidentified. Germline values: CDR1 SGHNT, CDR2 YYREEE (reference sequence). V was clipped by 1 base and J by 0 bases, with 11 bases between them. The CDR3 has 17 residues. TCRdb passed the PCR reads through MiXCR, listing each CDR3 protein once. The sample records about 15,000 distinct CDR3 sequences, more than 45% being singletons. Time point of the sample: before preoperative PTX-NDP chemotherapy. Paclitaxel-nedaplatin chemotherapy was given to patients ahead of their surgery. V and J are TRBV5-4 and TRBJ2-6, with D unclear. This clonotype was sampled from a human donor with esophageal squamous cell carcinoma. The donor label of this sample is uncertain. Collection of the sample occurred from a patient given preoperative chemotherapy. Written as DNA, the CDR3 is TGTGCCAGCAGCTTGCTTCTCACTAACTCTGGGGCCAACGTCCTGACTTTC. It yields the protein CASSLLLTNSGANVLTF.